One and the same sample provided the 25 T cell receptor beta chains below, sequenced in a study of T cell repertoires in cytomegalovirus infection. TCRdb fed the reads into MiXCR, producing one record per CDR3 protein. Here the sample spans around 450,000 distinct CDR3 sequences, about 11% being singletons. Sequencing was carried out using PBMCs. The receptor source for this set is a human donor in good health (CMV status not recorded). Some clones in this sample may be carry-over from other donors' samples.

A few counts support this clonotype. This sequence joins TRBV5-5 and TRBJ2-5; TRBD1 might be the D (5 bases). This CDR3 is built from 15 residues. The germline CDR1 and CDR2 sequences are SGHKS and YYEKEE (reference sequence). V was cut by 0 bases and J by 5 bases, with 14 bases left in between. The DNA of the CDR3 is TGTGCCAGCAGCTTGGGAGGCCGCAGGGTTGAGACCCAGTACTTC. Protein: CASSLGGRRVETQYF.

This clonotype was seen more than once but under ten times. The gene calls are TRBV3-1 and TRBJ2-5; D unresolved. The CDR3 sequence is 13 residues long. Germline assignment: CDR1 LGHDT and CDR2 YNNKEL (reference sequence). V was trimmed by 2 bases and J by 2 bases, leaving 6 bases between them. CDR3 protein: CASSQSSQETQYF. CDR3 DNA sequence: TGTGCCAGCAGCCAATCCAGTCAAGAGACCCAGTACTTC.

This clonotype occurred many times. The rearrangement uses TRBV5-4 and TRBJ2-2; 9 positions match TRBD2. The CDR3 sequence is 17 residues long. The germline gives CDR1 SGHNT, CDR2 YYREEE (reference sequence). The J segment lost 5 bases and the V segment lost 9 bases, leaving 17 bases of the junction unmatched. DNA for the CDR3: TGTGCCACAGGTTTTCCTGGCGGGAGGGCCGTTACCGGGGAGCTGTTTTTT. Translating it yields CATGFPGGRAVTGELFF.

This clonotype was seen more than once but under ten times. The chain has TRBV19 and TRBJ1-2; D gene uncertain. The length of the CDR3 is 14 residues. The V and J ends lost 3 bases and 6 bases respectively, with 14 bases between them. Germline-derived CDR1 and CDR2 are LNHDA and SQIVND (reference sequence). Here the CDR3 DNA reads TGTGCCAGTAGTATGGGAGGGCAGATCCATGGCTACACCTTC. This codes for CASSMGGQIHGYTF.

In this sample, this clonotype turned up a few times. The chain combines TRBV20-1 with TRBJ1-2; 11 bases align to TRBD1. Germline values: CDR1 DFQATT, CDR2 SNEGSKA (reference sequence). The CDR3 is made up of 16 amino acids. Trimming removed 1 base from V and 5 bases from J; junction bases left unmatched: 9. The CDR3 reads CSARGTGGLRGYGYTF. The CDR3 DNA follows: TGCAGTGCTAGAGGGACAGGGGGCCTCAGAGGGTATGGCTACACCTTC.

In this sample, this clonotype turned up many times. The chain is built from TRBV2 and TRBJ2-1, with 10 nucleotides matching TRBD2. The CDR3 loop spans 17 amino acids. Germline V gene sequence: CDR1 SNHLY, CDR2 FYNNEI. Germline trimming cut 6 bases from V and 0 bases from J; bases unmatched to any gene: 8. The CDR3, as DNA: TGTGCCAGCAGATACCCTAGCGGGGGCCTCTCCTACAATGAGCAGTTCTTC. This gives the protein CASRYPSGGLSYNEQFF.

This clonotype came up many times. This chain joins TRBV19 and TRBJ1-1; D not certain. CDR3 length equals 13 residues. Trimming removed 7 bases at V and 4 bases at J, with 13 bases between. Germline-derived CDR1 and CDR2 are LNHDA and SQIVND (reference sequence). CDR3 bases: TGTGCCAGTACCTCGACGGCGAGCACTGAAGCTTTCTTT. It codes for CASTSTASTEAFF.

At least ten counts were recorded for this clonotype. The genes are TRBV12-3 or TRBV12-4 and TRBJ1-1, with a weak D call TRBD1 (5 bases). This CDR3 comprises 14 residues. V lost 5 bases and J lost 1, with 11 bases in between. The CDR3 DNA is TGTGCCAGCAGTCGCGCGGGGGAGAACACTGAAGCTTTCTTT. It encodes CASSRAGENTEAFF.

This clonotype was detected ten times or more. The gene calls are TRBV28 and TRBJ2-3, with a tentative D call TRBD2 (6 bases). V was cut by 3 bases and J by 5 bases, with 30 bases left in between. The CDR3 sequence is 20 residues long. CDR1 and CDR2 (germline): MDHEN, SYDVKM. The CDR3 loop reads CASSFFPGLHFADLKDTQYF. CDR3 DNA sequence: TGTGCCAGCAGTTTTTTTCCGGGACTGCACTTTGCAGATTTAAAAGATACGCAGTATTTT.

This clonotype showed up just a few times. The chain uses TRBV5-1 and TRBJ2-2, with 8 bases lining up with TRBD2. Germline trimming cut 4 bases from V and 0 bases from J; bases unmatched to any gene: 8. The length of the CDR3 is 17 residues. Germline V gives CDR1 SGHRS, CDR2 YFSETQ. CDR3 coding DNA: TGCGCCAGCAGCCGACCCGGGGGGGCATCGAACACCGGGGAGCTGTTTTTT. This sequence encodes CASSRPGGASNTGELFF. Variable domain in full (rest from reference TRBV5-1 and TRBJ2-2): KAGVTQTPRYLIKTRGQQVTLSCSPISGHRSVSWYQQTPGQGLQFLFEYFSETQRNKGNFPGRFSGRQFSNSRSEMNVSTLELGDSALYLCASSRPGGASNTGELFFGEGSRLTVL.

This clonotype occurred many times. The chain is built from TRBV28 and TRBJ2-7; D not resolved. This CDR3 has 13 residues. Trimming shortened V by 6 bases and J by 0 bases, and 9 bases separated the two germline ends. Germline loops: CDR1 MDHEN, CDR2 SYDVKM. CDR3 region: CASRSTSSYEQYF. CDR3 bases: TGTGCCAGCAGGTCAACGAGCTCCTACGAGCAGTACTTC.

This clonotype has at least ten counts. This chain joins TRBV4-2 and TRBJ2-3, with 14 bases that match TRBD2. The CDR3 has 17 amino acids. Germline CDR1 reads LGHNA; CDR2 reads YNFKEQ. J gave up 4 bases and V 1 base, and 4 bases lay outside the gene matches. The CDR3 loop is CASSQAQGLAGADTQYF. The CDR3 nucleotides are TGTGCCAGCAGCCAAGCTCAGGGACTAGCGGGAGCAGATACGCAGTATTTT.

The chain couples TRBV7-9 to TRBJ1-5; D may be TRBD1 (5 bases). Germline V gene data show CDR1 as SEHNR and CDR2 as FQNEAQ (reference sequence). V was cut by 1 base and J by 6 bases, with 13 bases left in between. The CDR3 has 15 residues. The CDR3: CASSLGAGGAQPQHF. As DNA, the CDR3 is TGTGCCAGCAGCTTAGGTGCCGGTGGGGCTCAGCCCCAGCATTTT.

This clonotype was found many times. The CDR3 nucleotides are TGTGCCAGCAGTCTGACAGGGACCTACGAGCAGTACTTC. Translating gives CASSLTGTYEQYF. This chain connects TRBV5-5 to TRBJ2-7; TRBD1 agrees at 7 bases. The CDR3 spans 13 residues. Germline V gene data show CDR1 as SGHKS and CDR2 as YYEKEE (reference sequence). The J segment lost 2 bases and the V segment lost 5 bases, leaving 4 bases of the junction unmatched.

This clonotype was seen ten or more times. V and J are TRBV28 and TRBJ2-7; possibly TRBD1 for D (6 bases). This CDR3 has 12 amino acids. Germline values: CDR1 MDHEN, CDR2 SYDVKM. V gave up 6 bases and J gave up 10 bases, with 16 bases separating them. The DNA of the CDR3 is TGTGCCAGCAGCTCCAACCCGGGACAACAGTACTTC. Protein: CASSSNPGQQYF.

V gene TRBV20-1 combines with J gene TRBJ2-1; weak D call: TRBD2 (6 bases). CDR3 length: 14 residues. CDR1 is DFQATT and CDR2 is SNEGSKA in the germline V gene (reference sequence). The V end lost 5 bases, the J end lost 8 bases, and 19 bases lay between the germline ends. The CDR3 sequence: CSASYGGSRDEQFF. CDR3 nucleotides: TGCAGTGCTTCCTACGGAGGGAGTAGGGATGAGCAGTTCTTC.

This clonotype occurred many times. The genes are TRBV27 and TRBJ1-2; TRBD1 agrees at 9 bases. Per the germline V gene, CDR1 is MNHEY and CDR2 is SMNVEV (reference sequence). After removal of 5 bases from V and 7 bases from J, the junction contained 14 bases not matched to a gene. This CDR3 has 16 amino acids. DNA for the CDR3: TGTGCCAGCAGTCCCCTCGGACAGGGGCTTAAGGCTGGCTACACCTTC. Protein sequence: CASSPLGQGLKAGYTF.

This clonotype was detected many times. V is TRBV20-1 and J is TRBJ2-3; D remains ambiguous. V lost 6 bases and J lost 4, with 8 bases in between. The germline V gene has CDR1 DFQATT and CDR2 SNEGSKA (reference sequence). The CDR3 extends over 11 amino acids. The CDR3 DNA reads TGCAGTGCCCAAATAGCAGATACGCAGTATTTT. Its protein is CSAQIADTQYF.

This clonotype was counted a few times. The gene calls are TRBV15 and TRBJ2-7; TRBD2 is a possible D gene (6 bases). This CDR3 has 15 residues. V lost 0 bases to trimming and J lost 6 bases, with 15 bases between them. Germline-derived CDR1 and CDR2 are LNHNV and YYDKDF (reference sequence). In DNA form, the CDR3 reads TGTGCCACCAGCAGAGATTTGGCGGGAAGGGTCGAGCAGTACTTC. This sequence encodes CATSRDLAGRVEQYF.

This clonotype was detected many times. The genes are TRBV4-1 and TRBJ2-1; no firm D call. The CDR3 length is 15 residues. In germline, CDR1 is MGHRA, CDR2 YSYEKL. The V end was cut by 0 bases, the J end by 5 bases, with 11 bases between. This CDR3 reads CASSQDQYGDNEQFF. The CDR3, as DNA: TGCGCCAGCAGCCAAGATCAGTACGGCGACAATGAGCAGTTCTTC.

As regards this clonotype: A much larger clone lies a single base off, so this may be a read error. This rearrangement joins TRBV10-3 to TRBJ2-1; D unclear. The V and J ends lost 0 bases and 2 bases respectively, with 8 bases between them. The CDR3 has 15 amino acids. Germline CDR1 reads ENHRY; CDR2 reads SYGVKD. The CDR3 region has the DNA TGTGCCATCAGTGAGTCGAACTTTCCCTACAATGAGCAGTTCTTC. Protein sequence: CAISESNFPYNEQFF.

This clonotype was found many times. The V and J genes are TRBV7-8 and TRBJ1-1; possibly TRBD1 for D (6 bases). V was shortened by 0 bases and J by 0 bases, with 17 bases between the two germline ends. The CDR3 runs to 18 residues. CDR1 SGHVS and CDR2 FQNEAQ come from the germline V gene. The CDR3 DNA follows: TGTGCCAGCAGCTTAGCGTCCGGGGGGCTGGGGGTGAACACTGAAGCTTTCTTT. The encoded protein is CASSLASGGLGVNTEAFF.

Only a few counts were recorded for this clonotype. The gene calls are TRBV7-9 and TRBJ2-7, with D perhaps matching TRBD2 (5 bases). Germline values: CDR1 SEHNR, CDR2 FQNEAQ (reference sequence). The CDR3 has 13 residues. Trimming took off 4 bases at V and 3 bases at J, with 10 bases between the two ends. The CDR3 protein is CASSSGLFYEQYF. In nucleotides, the CDR3 is TGTGCCAGCAGCTCCGGACTGTTCTACGAGCAGTACTTC.

The rearrangement links TRBV6-2 or TRBV6-3 to TRBJ2-1, with TRBD1 as a possible D gene (5 bases). Trimming left V 10 bases short and J 0 bases short, with 10 bases between. Germline V CDR1 and CDR2: MNHEY, SVGEGT. This CDR3 contains 13 residues. CDR3 sequence: CAISGYSYNEQFF. The CDR3 DNA is TGTGCCATCTCAGGGTACTCCTACAATGAGCAGTTCTTC.

This clonotype has at least ten counts. This chain connects TRBV7-2 to TRBJ2-5, with D possibly called TRBD1 or TRBD2 (5 bases each). This CDR3 comprises 15 residues. Trimming shortened V by 1 base and J by 0 bases, and 9 bases separated the two germline ends. Germline lookup yields CDR1 SGHTA and CDR2 FQGNSA. In DNA, the CDR3 is TGTGCCAGCAGCTTAGGGGGGATACACCAAGAGACCCAGTACTTC. This translates into CASSLGGIHQETQYF.